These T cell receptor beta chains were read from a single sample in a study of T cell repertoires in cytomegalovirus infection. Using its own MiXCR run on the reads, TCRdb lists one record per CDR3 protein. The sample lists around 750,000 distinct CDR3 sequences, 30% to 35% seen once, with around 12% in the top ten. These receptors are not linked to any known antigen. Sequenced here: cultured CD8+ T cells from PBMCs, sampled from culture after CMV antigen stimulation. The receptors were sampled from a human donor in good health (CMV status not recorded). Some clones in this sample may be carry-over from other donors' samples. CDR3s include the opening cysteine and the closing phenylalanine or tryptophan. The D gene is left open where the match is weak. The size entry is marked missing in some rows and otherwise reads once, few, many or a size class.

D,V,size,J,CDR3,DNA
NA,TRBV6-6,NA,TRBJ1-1,CASSPLFEAGTEAFF,TGTGCCAGCAGCCCGCTGTTCGAGGCGGGGACTGAAGCTTTCTTT
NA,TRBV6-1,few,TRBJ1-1,CAVSYGNTEAFF,TGTGCCGTCTCCTACGGCAACACTGAAGCTTTCTTT
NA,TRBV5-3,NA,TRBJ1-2,CASSFYGLNYGYTF,TGTGCCAGCAGCTTTTACGGATTAAACTATGGCTACACCTTC
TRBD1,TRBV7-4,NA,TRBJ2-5,CASSLEQGTQETQYF,TGTGCCAGCAGCTTAGAACAGGGGACCCAAGAGACCCAGTACTTC
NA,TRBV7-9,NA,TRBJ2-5,CASTPSGRNQETQYF,TGTGCCAGCACCCCCTCAGGACGCAACCAAGAGACCCAGTACTTC
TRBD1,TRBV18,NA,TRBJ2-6,CASSPYGTAGANVLTF,TGTGCCAGCTCACCATACGGGACAGCTGGGGCCAACGTCCTGACTTTC
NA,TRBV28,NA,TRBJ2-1,CASSQQGTRNEQFF,TGTGCCAGCAGCCAACAGGGAACTCGTAATGAGCAGTTCTTC
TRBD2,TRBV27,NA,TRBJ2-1,CASSFSAGGREQFF,TGTGCCAGCAGTTTCTCAGCGGGGGGGCGGGAGCAGTTCTTC
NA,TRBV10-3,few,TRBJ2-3,CAISSSGGSTDTQYF,TGTGCCATCAGCTCTTCAGGGGGGAGCACAGATACGCAGTATTTT
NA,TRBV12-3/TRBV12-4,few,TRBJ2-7,CASSYGQSYEQYF,TGTGCCAGCAGTTACGGACAGTCCTACGAGCAGTACTTC
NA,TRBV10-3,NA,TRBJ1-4,CAISEFEGMNEKLFF,TGTGCCATCAGTGAGTTCGAGGGAATGAACGAAAAACTGTTTTTT
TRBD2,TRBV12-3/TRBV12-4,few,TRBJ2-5,CASRRPGGQETQYF,TGTGCCAGCAGGCGGCCGGGGGGGCAGGAGACCCAGTACTTC
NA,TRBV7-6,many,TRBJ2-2,CASSLAVGFTGELFF,TGTGCCAGCAGCTTAGCGGTGGGGTTCACCGGGGAGCTGTTTTTT
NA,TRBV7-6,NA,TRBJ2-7,CASSPGPLYEQYF,TGTGCTAGCAGTCCCGGACCCCTATACGAGCAGTACTTC
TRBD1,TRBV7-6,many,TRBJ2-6,CASSPGQAPPGANVLTF,TGTGCCAGCAGCCCGGGACAGGCCCCCCCTGGGGCCAACGTCCTGACTTTC
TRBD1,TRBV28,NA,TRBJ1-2,CASRDREKDYGYTF,TGTGCCAGCAGAGACAGGGAAAAGGACTATGGCTACACCTTC
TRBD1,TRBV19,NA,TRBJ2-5,CASSSGRDRIPVRETQYF,TGTGCCAGTAGTTCTGGCCGGGACAGGATACCTGTTCGGGAGACCCAGTACTTC
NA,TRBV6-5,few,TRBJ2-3,CASSYFGPGADTQYF,TGTGCCAGCAGCTACTTCGGTCCCGGGGCAGATACGCAGTATTTT
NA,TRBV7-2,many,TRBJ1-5,CASSLDGRGGQPQHF,TGTGCCAGCAGCTTAGATGGCAGGGGAGGGCAGCCCCAGCATTTT
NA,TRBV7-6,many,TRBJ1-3,CASSLGGRNTIYF,TGTGCCAGCAGCTTAGGGGGGAGAAACACCATATATTTT
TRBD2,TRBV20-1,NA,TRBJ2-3,CSAVGPSGGPPTDTQYF,TGCAGTGCCGTTGGCCCTAGCGGGGGGCCCCCCACAGATACGCAGTATTTT
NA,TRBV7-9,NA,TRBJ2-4,CASSLGQNIQYF,TGTGCCAGCAGCTTAGGTCAAAACATTCAGTACTTC
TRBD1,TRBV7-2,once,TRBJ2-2,CASSLEAGGYGGELFF,TGTGCCAGCAGCTTAGAGGCAGGGGGATATGGCGGGGAGCTGTTTTTT
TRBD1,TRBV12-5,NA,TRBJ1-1,CASGFPVGTGGIGTEAFF,TGTGCTAGTGGTTTTCCCGTCGGTACAGGGGGAATAGGAACTGAAGCTTTCTTT
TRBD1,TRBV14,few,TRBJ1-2,CASSATGGEGYTF,TGTGCCAGCAGCGCGACAGGGGGTGAAGGCTACACCTTC
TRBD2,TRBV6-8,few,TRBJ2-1,CASSYSNLAGPYNEQFF,TGTGCCAGCAGTTACTCGAACCTAGCGGGGCCTTACAATGAGCAGTTCTTC
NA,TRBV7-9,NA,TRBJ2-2,CARDGDPGELFF,TGTGCCAGGGACGGAGATCCCGGGGAGCTGTTTTTT
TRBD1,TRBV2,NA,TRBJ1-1,CASSENHRGRRTEAFF,TGTGCCAGCAGTGAAAATCACAGGGGAAGAAGGACTGAAGCTTTCTTT
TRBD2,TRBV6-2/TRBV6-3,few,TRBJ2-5,CASVGLAGFYRGETQYF,TGTGCCAGCGTGGGACTAGCGGGGTTCTACCGGGGAGAGACCCAGTACTTC
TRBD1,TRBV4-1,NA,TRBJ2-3,CASSPRTGPTTDTQYF,TGCGCCAGCAGCCCGAGGACAGGGCCAACCACAGATACGCAGTATTTT
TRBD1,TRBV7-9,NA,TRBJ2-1,CASSSTGTGDNEQFF,TGTGCCAGCAGTAGTACCGGGACAGGAGATAATGAGCAGTTCTTC
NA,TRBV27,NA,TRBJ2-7,CASSFADSYEQYF,TGTGCCAGCAGTTTCGCGGACAGCTACGAGCAGTACTTC
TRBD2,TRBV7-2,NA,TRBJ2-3,CANSPIGSGGADTQYF,TGTGCCAACAGCCCCATAGGTAGCGGGGGGGCCGATACGCAGTATTTT
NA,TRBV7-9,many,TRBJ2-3,CASSLGGPPADTQYF,TGTGCCAGCAGTCTCGGAGGTCCCCCCGCGGATACGCAGTATTTT
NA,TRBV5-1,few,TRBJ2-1,CASSLGLHEQFF,TGCGCCAGCAGCTTAGGACTGCATGAGCAGTTCTTC
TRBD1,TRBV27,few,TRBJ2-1,CASSTGATYNEQFF,TGTGCCAGCAGTACAGGGGCCACCTACAATGAGCAGTTCTTC
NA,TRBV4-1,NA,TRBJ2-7,CASSPLEGYEQYF,TGCGCCAGCAGCCCCTTAGAGGGGTACGAGCAGTACTTC
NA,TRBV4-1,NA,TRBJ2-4,CASSARDSNIQYF,TGCGCCAGCAGCGCCCGGGACTCAAACATTCAGTACTTC
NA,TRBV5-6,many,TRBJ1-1,CASSLAGINTEAFF,TGTGCCAGCAGCTTGGCAGGGATTAACACTGAAGCTTTCTTT
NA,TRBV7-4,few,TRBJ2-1,CASSLEGDGYNEQFF,TGTGCCAGCAGCTTAGAGGGCGACGGGTACAATGAGCAGTTCTTC
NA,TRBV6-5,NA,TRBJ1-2,CASSYGRGDGYTF,TGTGCCAGCAGTTACGGTAGGGGTGATGGCTACACCTTC
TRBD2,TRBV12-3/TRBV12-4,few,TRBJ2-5,CASAAGGGETQYF,TGTGCCAGCGCCGCCGGGGGGGGAGAGACCCAGTACTTC